A selection of T cell receptor beta chains follows, all from one sample in a study of shared clonotypes between healthy human individuals. Some clones are missing from TCRdb's copy, which holds only in-frame ones; the method was immunoSEQ multiplex PCR. The table lists 1.6 million or so clones, about 96% of them singletons, with over 1% in the top ten. The sample comprised naive CD4+ T cells sorted from blood. All receptors derive from a young man in good health. Each CDR3 is given with its conserved first and last residue. A D gene is named only where the DNA matches it firmly. Clone size is shown for a subset of rows, as once, few, many or a class of expanded clone.

>TRBJ2-7|-|TRBV9|TRBD1
TGTGCCAGCAGCGAAGTAGGTAACAGGGGCAACGAGCAGTACTTC
CASSEVGNRGNEQYF
>TRBJ2-2|-|TRBV28|-
TGTGCCAGCAGTTTATCCCTGGACACCCCCGCGAACACCGGGGAGCTGTTTTTT
CASSLSLDTPANTGELFF
>TRBJ2-1|once|TRBV5-5|-
TGTGCCAGCACCCTCTTTAGCCAGAACAATGAGCAGTTCTTC
CASTLFSQNNEQFF
>TRBJ2-2|few|TRBV2|-
TGTGCCAGCAGTGAGGCCGGGGAGCTGTTTTTT
CASSEAGELFF
>TRBJ2-7|-|TRBV14|TRBD1
TGTGCCAGCAGCCAGCTTCGACAGGGTCTCTACTACGAGCAGTACTTC
CASSQLRQGLYYEQYF
>TRBJ1-3|-|TRBV2|-
TGTGCCAGCAGTAAAGGCGTGGGAAACACCATATATTTT
CASSKGVGNTIYF
>TRBJ2-2|-|TRBV4-3|TRBD1
TGCGCCAGCAGCCACCCTACGGGGACAGGGAGGGGCACCGGGGAGCTGTTTTTT
CASSHPTGTGRGTGELFF
>TRBJ2-1|-|TRBV27|TRBD2
TGTGCCAGCAGTTTAATAGCGGGAGTAGGAAATGAGCAGTTCTTC
CASSLIAGVGNEQFF
>TRBJ2-5|-|TRBV28|-
TGTGCCAGCAGTTTAAGCTTGAGGGAGTTTCGACCAACGGAGACCCAGTACTTC
CASSLSLREFRPTETQYF
>TRBJ1-5|-|TRBV5-6|-
TGTGCCAGCAGCTCCGCTTATGGGGTGGCTCAGCCCCAGCATTTT
CASSSAYGVAQPQHF
>TRBJ2-7|-|TRBV6-9|-
TGTGCCAGCAGTGAGCGGACGGCACCCTACGAGCAGTACTTC
CASSERTAPYEQYF
>TRBJ2-7|-|TRBV7-2|-
TGTGCCAGCAGCCCGAGACAGGTCGGCGAGCAGTACTTC
CASSPRQVGEQYF
>TRBJ2-7|few|TRBV7-9|-
TGTGCCAGCAGCTCCCACTCTGCCTACGAGCAGTACTTC
CASSSHSAYEQYF
>TRBJ2-3|once|TRBV29-1|TRBD1
TGCAGCGTTAGCCGGGACAGGGTCGCAGATACGCAGTATTTT
CSVSRDRVADTQYF
>TRBJ2-7|-|TRBV5-1|-
TGCGCCAGCAGCCCGGACAAATACGAGCAGTACTTC
CASSPDKYEQYF
>TRBJ2-2|-|TRBV18|-
TGTGCCAGCTCACCAGGGCTAGTCGGTATCCAGGCCGGGGAGCTGTTTTTT
CASSPGLVGIQAGELFF
>TRBJ1-2|-|TRBV27|TRBD1
TGTGCCAGCAGTCCACTACAGGGGGCGCGATATGGCTACACCTTC
CASSPLQGARYGYTF
>TRBJ2-1|-|TRBV4-3|-
TGCGCCAGCAGTGGTGGGCGGGGCTCCTACAATGAGCAGTTCTTC
CASSGGRGSYNEQFF
>TRBJ2-2|-|TRBV25-1|-
TGTGCCAGCAGTGAACAGGGATCCGGGGAGCTGTTTTTT
CASSEQGSGELFF
>TRBJ2-7|-|TRBV27|TRBD1
TGTGCCAGCAGTTTGGACAGGGATCGCTACGAGCAGTACTTC
CASSLDRDRYEQYF
>TRBJ2-3|-|TRBV18|TRBD1
TGTGCCAGCTCACCACTCGGACAGGCCCGCACAGATACGCAGTATTTT
CASSPLGQARTDTQYF
>TRBJ1-4|-|TRBV27|TRBD1
TGTGCCAGCAGTTTAACGGACAGGGGGCGTGAAAAACTGTTTTTT
CASSLTDRGREKLFF
>TRBJ2-3|once|TRBV5-1|-
TGCGCCAGCAGCCCCGGGACTAGCACAGATACGCAGTATTTT
CASSPGTSTDTQYF
>TRBJ2-7|once|TRBV10-3|-
TGTGCCATCAGTGAGGAGTCCTGGGAGCAGTACTTC
CAISEESWEQYF
>TRBJ1-1|-|TRBV5-1|TRBD1
TGCGCCAGCAGTTCGGAGGCAGGGGGCGTCTTGAACACTGAAGCTTTCTTT
CASSSEAGGVLNTEAFF
>TRBJ1-1|-|TRBV25-1|TRBD1
TGTGCCAGCAGTCTTCGGACAGGGAACACTGAAGCTTTCTTT
CASSLRTGNTEAFF
>TRBJ2-1|-|TRBV2|TRBD2
TGTGCCAGCAGTGGGGGACTAGGTAATGAGCAGTTCTTC
CASSGGLGNEQFF
>TRBJ1-1|-|TRBV6-5|-
TGTGCCAGCAGTGATCCCCCAGGGGAAACTGAAGCTTTCTTT
CASSDPPGETEAFF
>TRBJ2-7|-|TRBV7-9|TRBD1
TGTGCCAGCAGCTCGGACAGGGGGTACTACGAGCAGTACTTC
CASSSDRGYYEQYF
>TRBJ2-7|-|TRBV6-1|-
TGTGCCGGCCAGAGCAGGGGCTTACGCGAGCAGTACTTC
CAGQSRGLREQYF
>TRBJ2-5|-|TRBV28|-
TGTGCCAGCAGTTTTTGGTCAGGGGAAGAGACCCAGTACTTC
CASSFWSGEETQYF
>TRBJ2-3|-|TRBV9|-
TGTGCCAGCAGCGTAGGCCGGGATTCCACAGATACGCAGTATTTT
CASSVGRDSTDTQYF
>TRBJ2-1|-|TRBV7-6|TRBD2
TGTGCCAGCGGGGGACTAGAGGGTTACAATGAGCAGTTCTTC
CASGGLEGYNEQFF
>TRBJ2-3|-|TRBV10-1|TRBD2
TGCGCCAGCAGTTTAGCGGGAGATACAGATACGCAGTATTTT
CASSLAGDTDTQYF
>TRBJ2-2|once|TRBV9|-
TGTGCCAGCAGCGTAACTAGCCTATCGAACACCGGGGAGCTGTTTTTT
CASSVTSLSNTGELFF
>TRBJ2-7|once|TRBV29-1|-
TGCAGCGTTGGAACGGTCTACGAGCAGTACTTC
CSVGTVYEQYF